Following are 28 T cell receptor beta chains from one sample sequenced in a study of blood T cell repertoires in COVID-19. TCRdb's copy holds only in-frame clones and misses some; the assay was immunoSEQ multiplex PCR. The sample carries approximately 140,000 clones, around 85% recorded once. Specimen: peripheral blood. These receptors were obtained from an elderly woman with acute or convalescent COVID-19.

This chain uses TRBV13 with TRBJ1-1; maybe TRBD1 (5 bases). Germline V gene sequence: CDR1 PRHDT, CDR2 FYEKMQ (reference sequence). CDR3 length: 15 amino acids. The V and J ends lost 5 bases and 4 bases respectively, with 17 bases between them. The CDR3 reads CASSPLKWGVTEAFF. The CDR3 region has the DNA TGTGCCAGCAGCCCCTTGAAGTGGGGGGTCACTGAAGCTTTCTTT.

The CDR3, as DNA: TGTGCCAGCAGTTTAAGTGATCCGGGGACCTACGAGCAGTACTTC. The encoded protein is CASSLSDPGTYEQYF. The J gene is TRBJ2-7, the V gene TRBV27; D might be TRBD2 (5 bases). Trimming shortened V by 2 bases and J by 2 bases, and 13 bases separated the two germline ends. Germline lookup yields CDR1 MNHEY and CDR2 SMNVEV (reference sequence). The CDR3 is 15 amino acids.

In this sample, this clone turned up a few times. The V call is TRBV19, the J call TRBJ2-7; TRBD2 aligns across 7 bases. V was clipped by 1 base and J by 2 bases; unmatched bases: 5. The germline V gene has CDR1 LNHDA and CDR2 SQIVND (reference sequence). The CDR3 contains 15 residues. CDR3 bases: TGTGCCAGTAGTATAGTCCCGGGACTAACCTACGAGCAGTACTTC. Its protein product is CASSIVPGLTYEQYF.

This clone was seen a handful of times. The J gene is TRBJ2-7, the V gene TRBV20-1, with 8 bases lining up with TRBD2. V lost 3 bases to trimming and J lost 4 bases; unmatched junction nucleotides: 14. The CDR3 has 16 amino acids. Per the germline V gene, CDR1 is DFQATT and CDR2 is SNEGSKA (reference sequence). CDR3 protein: CSASFQREFVKYEQYF. DNA for the CDR3: TGCAGTGCTAGTTTCCAGCGGGAGTTTGTAAAGTACGAGCAGTACTTC.

This clone was observed a few times. The gene calls are TRBV7-6 and TRBJ1-3; 8 nucleotides match TRBD1. Germline V gives CDR1 SGHVS, CDR2 FNYEAQ. J was trimmed by 1 base and V by 1 base; bases with no gene match: 3. The CDR3 runs to 16 residues. The CDR3 DNA follows: TGTGCCAGCAGCTTAGGGACAGGGAGGTCTGGAAACACCATATATTTT. This sequence encodes CASSLGTGRSGNTIYF.

The chain recombines TRBV29-1 with TRBJ2-3; 14 nucleotides align to TRBD2. J lost 6 bases, V lost 7 bases, and 6 bases had no gene match. Germline loops: CDR1 SQVTM, CDR2 ANQGSEA. The CDR3 length is 14 residues. CDR3 bases: TGCAGCGCCGGGACTAGCGGGAGAATGGATACGCAGTATTTT. It encodes CSAGTSGRMDTQYF.

V usage is TRBV29-1 and J usage is TRBJ2-5; 10 positions match TRBD2. With V trimmed by 4 bases and J by 11 bases, 7 bases remained unmatched. Germline V gives CDR1 SQVTM, CDR2 ANQGSEA. This CDR3 has 12 residues. For the CDR3, the DNA is TGCAGCGTTGGGTCTAGCGGGAGTTTACAGTACTTC. Translating it yields CSVGSSGSLQYF.

V usage is TRBV10-3 and J usage is TRBJ2-1; perhaps TRBD1 as D (6 bases). The CDR3 covers 15 residues. Between the trimmed V and J ends, which lost 2 bases and 0 bases, there was a span of 8 bases. Germline assignment: CDR1 ENHRY and CDR2 SYGVKD. Here the CDR3 reads CAISERGGSYNEQFF. CDR3 bases: TGTGCCATCAGTGAGAGAGGGGGCTCCTACAATGAGCAGTTCTTC.

This sequence joins TRBV5-1 and TRBJ1-1; 7 positions agree with TRBD1. Germline V CDR1 and CDR2: SGHRS, YFSETQ. The CDR3 length is 16 residues. Trimming at V came to 3 bases and at J to 1 base, leaving 9 bases not matched to a gene. The CDR3 spells CASSSTYRGPNTEAFF. The CDR3 nucleotides are TGCGCCAGCAGCTCTACGTACAGGGGACCGAACACTGAAGCTTTCTTT.

This rearrangement joins TRBV7-9 to TRBJ2-1; TRBD2 matches at 10 bases. The germline V gene encodes CDR1 SEHNR and CDR2 FQNEAQ (reference sequence). J gave up 4 bases and V 0 bases, and 3 bases lay outside the gene matches. CDR3 length: 16 amino acids. CDR3 protein: CASSLASGGIYNEQFF. In nucleotides, the CDR3 is TGTGCCAGCAGCTTAGCTAGCGGGGGGATTTACAATGAGCAGTTCTTC.

The rearrangement uses TRBV11-2 and TRBJ1-2; D is unclear. V was pared by 1 base and J by 4 bases, with 10 bases between. This CDR3 is 14 amino acids long. CDR1 SGHAT and CDR2 FQNNGV come from the germline V gene. Here the CDR3 DNA reads TGTGCCAGCAGCTTAGGTTCTTCTTTCTATGGCTACACCTTC. Translating it yields CASSLGSSFYGYTF.

V gene TRBV5-1 combines with J gene TRBJ2-7, with 7 bases that match TRBD1. The CDR3 runs to 13 residues. J gave up 2 bases and V 4 bases, and 3 bases lay outside the gene matches. Per the germline V gene, CDR1 is SGHRS and CDR2 is YFSETQ. Written as DNA, the CDR3 is TGCGCCAGCAGCCACGGACAGGCCTACGAGCAGTACTTC. Translated, it gives CASSHGQAYEQYF.

The chain has TRBV5-1 and TRBJ1-4; TRBD1 agrees at 7 bases. CDR3 length: 15 amino acids. Germline lookup yields CDR1 SGHRS and CDR2 YFSETQ. J was trimmed by 2 bases and V by 5 bases; bases with no gene match: 6. The CDR3 coding sequence is TGCGCCAGCAGAGTTTCGGGACAGACTAATGAAAAACTGTTTTTT. It is translated as CASRVSGQTNEKLFF.

This clone was recorded a few times. The rearrangement uses TRBV5-1 and TRBJ2-7; the match to TRBD2 covers 12 bases. Germline CDR1 and CDR2: SGHRS and YFSETQ. The CDR3 sequence is 17 residues long. Losses at the gene ends were 4 bases for V and 3 bases for J; bases not matched to a gene: 11. The CDR3: CASSPTPRTSGIYEQYF. As DNA, the CDR3 is TGCGCCAGCAGCCCCACACCAAGGACTAGCGGGATCTACGAGCAGTACTTC.

This chain joins TRBV4-3 and TRBJ2-1, with 9 bases lining up with TRBD1. The CDR3 loop spans 19 amino acids. V dropped 0 bases and J dropped 0; count of bases not matched to a gene: 9. Germline CDR1 LGHNA, CDR2 YSLEER. The CDR3 loop is CASSQDRLLQGASYNEQFF. The CDR3 DNA reads as TGCGCCAGCAGCCAAGATCGGTTACTACAGGGGGCCTCCTACAATGAGCAGTTCTTC.

The chain combines TRBV3-1 (or the pseudogene TRBV3-2) with TRBJ2-7; D perhaps matches TRBD1 (6 bases). V was trimmed by 0 bases and J by 0 bases, leaving 9 bases between them. The CDR3 is 15 amino acids. CDR1 is LGHDT, CDR2 YNNKEL, per germline (reference sequence). CDR3 residues: CASSQEGAASYEQYF. CDR3 nucleotide sequence: TGTGCCAGCAGCCAAGAGGGGGCAGCCTCCTACGAGCAGTACTTC.

About this clone: This CDR3 is also generated by other DNA sequences in the sample. The gene calls are TRBV5-1 and TRBJ2-7, with D possibly TRBD2 on 7 matching bases. The V and J ends lost 0 bases and 4 bases respectively, with 14 bases between them. The CDR3 totals 15 residues. The germline gives CDR1 SGHRS, CDR2 YFSETQ. The CDR3 sequence is CASSLVGGPSYEQYF. CDR3 nucleotides: TGCGCCAGCAGCTTGGTGGGGGGGCCCTCATACGAGCAGTACTTC.

The V call is TRBV6-5, the J call TRBJ1-2, with D uncertain. Between the trimmed V and J ends, which lost 2 bases and 4 bases, there was a span of 11 bases. Germline values: CDR1 MNHEY, CDR2 SVGAGI. The CDR3 consists of 14 residues. The CDR3 sequence is CASSYEAGSYGYTF. The CDR3 bases are TGTGCCAGCAGTTACGAAGCGGGGAGCTATGGCTACACCTTC.

The CDR3 is CASSRGQGKSDEQFF. CDR3 nucleotides: TGTGCCAGTAGCCGGGGACAGGGTAAATCGGATGAGCAGTTCTTC. The rearrangement joins TRBV19 to TRBJ2-1, with 9 bases matching TRBD1. The V gene's germline CDR1 is LNHDA and CDR2 SQIVND (reference sequence). The CDR3 consists of 15 residues. With V trimmed by 6 bases and J by 8 bases, 11 bases remained unmatched.

The chain recombines TRBV30 with TRBJ2-1; the match to TRBD2 covers 13 bases. V lost 3 bases to trimming and J lost 8 bases; unmatched junction nucleotides: 7. CDR3 length: 15 residues. Germline V CDR1 and CDR2: GTSNPN, SVGIG (reference sequence). The CDR3 DNA reads as TGTGCCTGGAGCCCCGGACTAGCGGGAGTCGATGAGCAGTTCTTC. Translating it yields CAWSPGLAGVDEQFF.

The J gene is TRBJ1-5, the V gene TRBV2, with D unclear. Trimming removed 5 bases from V and 8 bases from J, with 19 bases in between. This CDR3 is 15 amino acids long. CDR1 and CDR2 (germline): SNHLY, FYNNEI. CDR3 nucleotides: TGTGCCAGCAGTCCTGCTATTTGGACCGGGAAGCCCCAGCATTTT. This translates into CASSPAIWTGKPQHF. Drawing the rest from reference TRBV2 and TRBJ1-5, the complete variable domain is EPEVTQTPSHQVTQMGQEVILRCVPISNHLYFYWYRQILGQKVEFLVSFYNNEISEKSEIFDDQFSVERPDGSNFTLKIRSTKLEDSAMYFCASSPAIWTGKPQHFGDGTRLSIL.

V gene TRBV2 combines with J gene TRBJ1-1; D perhaps matches TRBD1 (5 bases). Trimming removed 7 bases at V and 5 bases at J, with 14 bases between. The CDR3 sequence is 13 residues long. The germline V gene has CDR1 SNHLY and CDR2 FYNNEI. The DNA of the CDR3 is TGTGCCAGCACAGTGGGGGGGTGGACTGAAGCTTTCTTT. This translates into CASTVGGWTEAFF.

The chain joins TRBV18 to TRBJ1-2, with a weak D call TRBD1 (5 bases). V was cut by 1 base and J by 14 bases, with 17 bases left in between. The CDR3 extends over 13 amino acids. Looked up from germline, CDR1 is KGHSH and CDR2 is LQKENI. CDR3 DNA: TGTGCCAGCTCACCACAACGGACCGACAGCTCAACCTTC. The encoded protein is CASSPQRTDSSTF.

This sequence joins TRBV14 and TRBJ2-1; D is undetermined. The CDR3 has 15 residues. The germline CDR1 and CDR2 sequences are SGHDN and FVKESK. V shed 1 base and J shed 0 bases, with 7 bases lying between them. As DNA, the CDR3 is TGTGCCAGCAGCCAAGGTCTAGACTCCTACAATGAGCAGTTCTTC. Translated, it gives CASSQGLDSYNEQFF. Looking up the rest from reference TRBV14 and TRBJ2-1 gives the full variable domain: EAGVTQFPSHSVIEKGQTVTLRCDPISGHDNLYWYRRVMGKEIKFLLHFVKESKQDESGMPNNRFLAERTGGTYSTLKVQPAELEDSGVYFCASSQGLDSYNEQFFGPGTRLTVL.

The chain employs TRBV6-5 and TRBJ1-5, with D perhaps TRBD1 (6 bases). The CDR3 is 14 amino acids. Trimming cost V 6 bases and J 4 bases, with 13 bases left between them. Germline CDR1 is MNHEY and CDR2 is SVGAGI. The CDR3 DNA sequence: TGTGCCAGCAGCATACAGGGATTGAATCAGCCCCAGCATTTT. It is translated as CASSIQGLNQPQHF.

The chain links TRBV7-2 to TRBJ2-5; no firm D call. Between the trimmed V and J ends, which lost 3 bases and 2 bases, there was a span of 7 bases. The V gene's germline CDR1 is SGHTA and CDR2 FQGNSA. CDR3 length: 13 amino acids. This chain's CDR3 is CASSFGRQETQYF. The CDR3 DNA reads TGTGCCAGCAGCTTTGGCAGACAAGAGACCCAGTACTTC.

This chain joins TRBV5-6 and TRBJ2-2; D call uncertain. This CDR3 region has 16 residues. Looked up from germline, CDR1 is SGHDT and CDR2 is YYEEEE. Trimming cost V 1 base and J 2 bases, with 12 bases left between them. The CDR3 sequence: CASSLFLQINTGELFF. The DNA of the CDR3 is TGTGCCAGCAGCTTGTTTTTACAGATCAACACCGGGGAGCTGTTTTTT.

This clone showed up just once. The chain links TRBV9 to TRBJ2-2; D is perhaps TRBD2 (6 bases). Per the germline V gene, CDR1 is SGDLS and CDR2 is YYNGEE. Trimming left V 4 bases short and J 7 bases short, with 11 bases between. The length of the CDR3 is 13 residues. The CDR3 reads CASSPRSGGELFF. CDR3 in DNA: TGTGCCAGCAGCCCCCGTAGCGGCGGGGAGCTGTTTTTT.